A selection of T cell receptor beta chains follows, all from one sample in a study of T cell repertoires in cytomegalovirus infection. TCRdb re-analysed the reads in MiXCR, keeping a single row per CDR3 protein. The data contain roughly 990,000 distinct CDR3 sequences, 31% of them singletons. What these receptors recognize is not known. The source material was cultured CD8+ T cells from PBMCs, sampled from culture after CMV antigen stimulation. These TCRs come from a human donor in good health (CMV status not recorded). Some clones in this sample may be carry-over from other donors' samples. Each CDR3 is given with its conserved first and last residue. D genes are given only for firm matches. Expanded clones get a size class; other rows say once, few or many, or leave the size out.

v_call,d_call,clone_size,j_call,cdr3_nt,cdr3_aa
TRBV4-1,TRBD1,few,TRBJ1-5,TGCGCCAGCAGCCAAGCGGGACAGGCAAATCAGCCCCAGCATTTT,CASSQAGQANQPQHF
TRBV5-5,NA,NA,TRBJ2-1,TGTGCCAGCAGCTTGTTAAAGTTAAACAATGAGCAGTTCTTC,CASSLLKLNNEQFF
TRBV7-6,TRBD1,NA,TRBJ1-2,TGTGCCAGCAGCCTGGACAGGGGGAACCTTTTCTATGGCTACACCTTC,CASSLDRGNLFYGYTF
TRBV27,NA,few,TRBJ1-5,TGTGCCAGCGGCCGCCCAAATCAGCCCCAGCATTTT,CASGRPNQPQHF
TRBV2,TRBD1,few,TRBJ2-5,TGTGCCAGCAAGGAAGGGGACAGATTTTTGGAGGAGACCCAGTACTTC,CASKEGDRFLEETQYF
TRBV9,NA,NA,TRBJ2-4,TGTGCCAGCAGCGTTACAGGAGATCTAGCCAAAAACATTCAGTACTTC,CASSVTGDLAKNIQYF
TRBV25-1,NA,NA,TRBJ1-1,TGTGCCAGCACGGGACACTATGAAGCTTTCTTT,CASTGHYEAFF
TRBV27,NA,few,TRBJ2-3,TGTGCCAGCAGTTTAGGCGACAGCCCGCGAGATACGCAGTATTTT,CASSLGDSPRDTQYF
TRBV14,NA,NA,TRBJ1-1,TGTGCCAGCAGCTCCCGACAGCCCCGGAGCACTGAAGCTTTCTTT,CASSSRQPRSTEAFF
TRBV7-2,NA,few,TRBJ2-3,TGTGCCAGCAGCCCCTTGAAGTGGGCGACCACAGATACGCAGTATTTT,CASSPLKWATTDTQYF
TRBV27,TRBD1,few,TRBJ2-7,TGTGCCAGCAACACGGCCGGGACAGGGGGCGAGCAGTACTTC,CASNTAGTGGEQYF
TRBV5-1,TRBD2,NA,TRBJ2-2,TGCGCCAGCAGCTTGGTGGGGCTGCGGGGGACCGGGGAGCTGTTTTTT,CASSLVGLRGTGELFF
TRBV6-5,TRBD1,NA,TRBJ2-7,TGTGCCAGCACTTATTACTGGGACAGCTCCTACGAGCAGTACTTC,CASTYYWDSSYEQYF
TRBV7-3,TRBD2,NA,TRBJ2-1,TGTGCCAGCAGCCAACTAGCGGGGGGTGGTAATGAGCAGTTCTTC,CASSQLAGGGNEQFF
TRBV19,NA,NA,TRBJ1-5,TGTGCCAGTTGGGACTTCCTTAGCAATCAGCCCCAGCATTTT,CASWDFLSNQPQHF
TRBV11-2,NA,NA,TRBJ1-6,TGTGCCAGCAGCTTCTGGGACCCCGTCGGAGATTCACCCCTCCACTTT,CASSFWDPVGDSPLHF
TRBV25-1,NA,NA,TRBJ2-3,TGTGCCAGCTGGGAAGGCACAGATACGCAGTATTTT,CASWEGTDTQYF
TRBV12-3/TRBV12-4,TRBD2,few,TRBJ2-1,TGTGCCAGCAGTTTAGGAACTAGCGCCGGTTTCAATGAGCAGTTCTTC,CASSLGTSAGFNEQFF
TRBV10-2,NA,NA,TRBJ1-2,TGCGCCAGCAGAGATCTGGACCGAGCTAACTATGGCTACACCTTC,CASRDLDRANYGYTF
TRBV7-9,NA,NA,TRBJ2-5,TGTGCCAGCAGCTTATGGGGGAGAGAGACCCAGTACTTC,CASSLWGRETQYF
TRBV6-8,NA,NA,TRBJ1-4,TGTGCCAGCAGTTACCAACCCGACGGACCCGCAACTAATGAAAAACTGTTTTTT,CASSYQPDGPATNEKLFF
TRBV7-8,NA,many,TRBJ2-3,TGTGCCAGCAGCTTAGGGGTTAGCACAGATACGCAGTATTTT,CASSLGVSTDTQYF
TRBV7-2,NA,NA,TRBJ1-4,TGTGCCAGCAGCTTAGGACTCCCCGGAGAAAAACTGTTTTTT,CASSLGLPGEKLFF
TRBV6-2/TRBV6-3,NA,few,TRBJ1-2,TGTGCCAGCAGTTATGGGGAGTTGGATGGCTACACCTTC,CASSYGELDGYTF
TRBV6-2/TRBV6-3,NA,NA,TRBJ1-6,TGTGCCAGCAGTTATTCCGGGGGTGGAGATTCACCCCTCCACTTT,CASSYSGGGDSPLHF
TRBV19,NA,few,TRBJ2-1,TGTGCCAGTAGTTCCTCGGAGGGAGTCTACAATGAGCAGTTCTTC,CASSSSEGVYNEQFF
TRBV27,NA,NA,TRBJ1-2,TGTGCCAGCAGTTTAAAGACAGATCTTCGTAACTATGGCTACACCTTC,CASSLKTDLRNYGYTF
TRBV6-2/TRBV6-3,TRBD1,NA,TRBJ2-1,TGTGCCAGCAGTCCCACGACAGGGGCCAATGAGCAGTTCTTC,CASSPTTGANEQFF
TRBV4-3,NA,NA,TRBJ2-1,TGCGCCAGCAGCCAAGAAATATACAATGAGCAGTTCTTC,CASSQEIYNEQFF
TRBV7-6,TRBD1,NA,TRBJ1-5,TGTGCCAGCAGCCTCGGGACAGGGAAGTATCAGCCCCAGCATTTT,CASSLGTGKYQPQHF
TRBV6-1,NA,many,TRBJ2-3,TGTGCTCTCCTTCGCACGACCCTCAAGGGCCCAGATACGCAGTATTTT,CALLRTTLKGPDTQYF
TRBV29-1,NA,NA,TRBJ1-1,TGCAGCGTCACGATGTTCGGGGTTGACACTGAAGCTTTCTTT,CSVTMFGVDTEAFF
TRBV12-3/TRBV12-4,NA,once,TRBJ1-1,TGTGCCAGCAGTTTTAGGCCAGGGGTGAACACTGAAGCTTTCTTT,CASSFRPGVNTEAFF
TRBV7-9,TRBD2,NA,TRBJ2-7,TGTGCCAGCAGCTTAGCTAGCGGGGGCCTTTACGAGCAGTACTTC,CASSLASGGLYEQYF
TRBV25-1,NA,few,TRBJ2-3,TGTGCCAGCAGCCCAGGGTTTGGAGATACGCAGTATTTT,CASSPGFGDTQYF
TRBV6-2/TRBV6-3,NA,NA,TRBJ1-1,TGTGCCAGCAAATACGGGGGACGGGGCACTGAAGCTTTCTTT,CASKYGGRGTEAFF
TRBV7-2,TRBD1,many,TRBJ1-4,TGTGCCAGCAGCCACAGGGGTTTTGCTAATGAAAAACTGTTTTTT,CASSHRGFANEKLFF
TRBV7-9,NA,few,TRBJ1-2,TGTGCCAGCAGCCCCCCCGGACTTGGTGGCTACACCTTC,CASSPPGLGGYTF
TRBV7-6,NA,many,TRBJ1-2,TGTGCCAGCAGCTTAGCGGGGGGGGCAGGCTATGGCTACACCTTC,CASSLAGGAGYGYTF
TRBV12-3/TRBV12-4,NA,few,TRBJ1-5,TGTGCCAGCAGCCCTGGCCTGTTCAATCAGCCCCAGCATTTT,CASSPGLFNQPQHF
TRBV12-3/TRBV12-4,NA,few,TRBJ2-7,TGTGCCAGCAGTTTAGCCGGCCACTACGAGCAGTACTTC,CASSLAGHYEQYF
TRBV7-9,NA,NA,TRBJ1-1,TGTGCCAGCAGCCGGGACGAGTACTACACTGAAGCTTTCTTT,CASSRDEYYTEAFF
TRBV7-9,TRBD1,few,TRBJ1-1,TGTGCCAGCAGCTTAACCGACAGGGGGGACACTGAAGCTTTCTTT,CASSLTDRGDTEAFF
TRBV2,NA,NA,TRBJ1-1,TGTGCCAGCAGTGATGAGGGTTTCGACACTGAAGCTTTCTTT,CASSDEGFDTEAFF
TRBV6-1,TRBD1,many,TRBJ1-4,TGTGCCAGCAGTGCCCGGGACAGGGATTATACAACTAATGAAAAACTGTTTTTT,CASSARDRDYTTNEKLFF
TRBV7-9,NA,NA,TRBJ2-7,TGTGCCAGCAGCCGAGAAGTTTACGAGCAGTACTTC,CASSREVYEQYF
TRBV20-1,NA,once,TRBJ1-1,TGCAGTGCTAGACACAGGAGGATGAACACTGAAGCTTTCTTT,CSARHRRMNTEAFF
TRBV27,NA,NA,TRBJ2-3,TGTGCCAGCAGTTTCGGGGGCCGGGATACGCAGTATTTT,CASSFGGRDTQYF
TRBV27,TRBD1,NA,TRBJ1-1,TGTGCCAGCAGTTTCTGGGGGGGGACAGAGAACACTGAAGCTTTCTTT,CASSFWGGTENTEAFF
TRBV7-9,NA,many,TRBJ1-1,TGTGCCAGCAGCTTAAAGGGCTCTGAAGCTTTCTTT,CASSLKGSEAFF
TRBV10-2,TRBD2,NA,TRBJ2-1,TGCGCCAGAAGCGGGACCTTCTACAATGAGCAGTTCTTC,CARSGTFYNEQFF
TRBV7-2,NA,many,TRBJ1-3,TGTGCCAGCAGCGTCCAGGGCCCTGGAAACACCATATATTTT,CASSVQGPGNTIYF
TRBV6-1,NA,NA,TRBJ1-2,TGTGCCAGCAGTGAAACCCAGTACTATGGCTACACCTTC,CASSETQYYGYTF
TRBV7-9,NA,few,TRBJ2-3,TGTGCCAGCAGCTTAGTGCGGACGGGCCCACTGGGAGATACGCAGTATTTT,CASSLVRTGPLGDTQYF
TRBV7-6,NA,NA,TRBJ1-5,TGTGCCAGCAGCCGAGAGGGACCGGATAGCAATCAGCCCCAGCATTTT,CASSREGPDSNQPQHF
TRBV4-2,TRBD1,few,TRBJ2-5,TGTGCCAGCAGCCAAGATTTTCAGGGGGAGGAGACCCAGTACTTC,CASSQDFQGEETQYF
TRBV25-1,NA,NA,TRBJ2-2,TGTGCCAGCAGAACGATGGACAGCTACACCGGGGAGCTGTTTTTT,CASRTMDSYTGELFF
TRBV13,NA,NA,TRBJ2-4,TGTGCCAGCAGCACCAGGGTAGCCAAAAACATTCAGTACTTC,CASSTRVAKNIQYF
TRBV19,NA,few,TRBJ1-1,TGTGCCAGTAGTATAGATGGGTGGCCGGGGACTGAAGCTTTCTTT,CASSIDGWPGTEAFF
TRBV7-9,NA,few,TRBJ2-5,TGTGCCAGCAGCTCCACTGGTACCCAAGAGACCCAGTACTTC,CASSSTGTQETQYF